The TCR beta chain under discussion was sequenced for a study of blood T cell repertoires in COVID-19. V shed 5 bases and J shed 6 bases, with 11 bases lying between them. The CDR3 has 12 residues. Germline V gene data show CDR1 as GTSNPN and CDR2 as SVGIG (reference sequence). Profiled with immunoSEQ multiplex PCR; TCRdb holds only in-frame clones, not every one. The sample has about 280,000 clones, around 82% seen once; the top ten hold roughly 9.4%. V usage is TRBV30 and J usage is TRBJ2-1; D is unresolved. The clonotype comes from a woman aged 45-59 years who had recovered from COVID-19. Source material: peripheral blood. The CDR3 coding sequence is TGTGCCTGGGCCAGACACACCAATGAGCAGTTCTTC. Its protein is CAWARHTNEQFF.